Listed here are 7 T cell receptor beta chains from one sample, sequenced in a study of Graves' ophthalmopathy and Graves' hyperthyroidism. CDR3 regions of TCR beta were amplified from RNA transcripts. In the first round, RT-PCR was carried out with HTBI primers, and a multiplex PCR formed the second round. One entry per CDR3 protein results from TCRdb running MiXCR on the multiplex PCR reads. The top ten clones hold 11% of a sample with over a million distinct CDR3 sequences, 35% to 45% of them seen once. Specimen: peripheral blood or thyroid tissue (not recorded which). Every receptor here comes from an adult man with Graves' hyperthyroidism.

Ten or more counts support this clonotype. This chain uses TRBV19 with TRBJ2-7, with D perhaps assigned TRBD1 or TRBD2 (5 bases each). Trimming took 9 bases from V and 2 from J, leaving 17 bases between them. The CDR3 runs 14 residues. Germline CDR1 and CDR2: LNHDA and SQIVND (reference sequence). CDR3 region: CASSPRTGPYEQYF. CDR3 sequence (DNA): TGTGCCAGCAGCCCTAGGACGGGACCCTACGAGCAGTACTTC.

This chain joins TRBV29-1 and TRBJ1-3; D is undetermined. Trimming removed 3 bases at V and 3 bases at J, with 15 bases between. CDR1 SQVTM and CDR2 ANQGSEA come from the germline V gene. This CDR3 comprises 15 residues. CDR3 sequence reads: CSVEGGGAYGNTIYF. CDR3 DNA: TGCAGCGTTGAGGGAGGAGGTGCCTATGGAAACACCATATATTTT.

This clonotype was observed at least ten times. This rearrangement joins TRBV10-2 to TRBJ1-1; no clear D gene. In germline, CDR1 is WSHSY, CDR2 SAAADI. V dropped 7 bases and J dropped 1 base, with 13 bases sitting between them. This CDR3 is 14 amino acids long. The CDR3 sequence is CASTGSVRNTEAFF. CDR3 in DNA: TGCGCCAGCACGGGATCGGTAAGGAACACTGAAGCTTTCTTT.

This clonotype was detected many times. The genes are TRBV6-5 and TRBJ1-4, with D uncertain. CDR1 MNHEY and CDR2 SVGAGI come from the germline V gene. Trimming pared 7 bases from V and 4 bases from J, leaving 13 bases between. The CDR3 consists of 14 residues. The CDR3 protein is CASTSARLNEKLFF. The CDR3 bases are TGTGCCAGCACGTCGGCCAGGCTTAATGAAAAACTGTTTTTT.

In regard to this clonotype: The junction differs from germline at one of its ends, possibly a read error. The chain has TRBV10-3 and TRBJ1-5; 7 positions agree with TRBD1. CDR1 and CDR2 (germline): ENHRY, SYGVKD. This CDR3 region has 15 residues. The CDR3 reads CASSYRGQQDQPQHF. For the CDR3, the DNA is TGTGCCAGCAGTTACCGGGGACAGCAAGATCAGCCCCAGCATTTT.

This clonotype has a handful of counts. This rearrangement joins TRBV19 to TRBJ2-7; D tentatively reads TRBD1 or TRBD2 (6 bases each). Trimming took off 8 bases at V and 7 bases at J, with 18 bases between the two ends. This CDR3 is 13 amino acids long. The V gene's germline CDR1 is LNHDA and CDR2 SQIVND (reference sequence). The CDR3 spells CASSGGGKREQYF. The CDR3 DNA reads as TGTGCCAGTTCAGGAGGGGGGAAGAGAGAGCAGTACTTC.

This clonotype was found many times. The chain links TRBV20-1 to TRBJ2-2; 14 positions match TRBD2. CDR1 and CDR2 (germline): DFQATT, SNEGSKA (reference sequence). The CDR3 is 18 amino acids. The V segment lost 1 base and the J segment 7 bases; nucleotides outside the gene matches: 11. CDR3 in DNA: TGCAGTGCTAGAGCCGCCGGGACTAGCGGGAGTGCTAGCGGGGAGCTGTTTTTT. Its protein is CSARAAGTSGSASGELFF.